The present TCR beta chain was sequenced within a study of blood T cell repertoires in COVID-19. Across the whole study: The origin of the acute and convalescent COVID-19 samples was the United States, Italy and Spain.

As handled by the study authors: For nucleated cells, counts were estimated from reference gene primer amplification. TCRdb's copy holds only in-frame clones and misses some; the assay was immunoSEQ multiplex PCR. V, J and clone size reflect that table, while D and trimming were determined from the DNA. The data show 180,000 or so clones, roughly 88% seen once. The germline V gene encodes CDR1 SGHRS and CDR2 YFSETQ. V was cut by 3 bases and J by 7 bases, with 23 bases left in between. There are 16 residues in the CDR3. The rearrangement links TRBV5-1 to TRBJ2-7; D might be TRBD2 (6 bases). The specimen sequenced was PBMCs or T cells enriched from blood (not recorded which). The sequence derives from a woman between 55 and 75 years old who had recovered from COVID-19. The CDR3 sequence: CASSSPTTAGLGEQYF. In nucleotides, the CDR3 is TGCGCCAGCAGCTCGCCTACGACAGCGGGTTTAGGAGAGCAGTACTTC.